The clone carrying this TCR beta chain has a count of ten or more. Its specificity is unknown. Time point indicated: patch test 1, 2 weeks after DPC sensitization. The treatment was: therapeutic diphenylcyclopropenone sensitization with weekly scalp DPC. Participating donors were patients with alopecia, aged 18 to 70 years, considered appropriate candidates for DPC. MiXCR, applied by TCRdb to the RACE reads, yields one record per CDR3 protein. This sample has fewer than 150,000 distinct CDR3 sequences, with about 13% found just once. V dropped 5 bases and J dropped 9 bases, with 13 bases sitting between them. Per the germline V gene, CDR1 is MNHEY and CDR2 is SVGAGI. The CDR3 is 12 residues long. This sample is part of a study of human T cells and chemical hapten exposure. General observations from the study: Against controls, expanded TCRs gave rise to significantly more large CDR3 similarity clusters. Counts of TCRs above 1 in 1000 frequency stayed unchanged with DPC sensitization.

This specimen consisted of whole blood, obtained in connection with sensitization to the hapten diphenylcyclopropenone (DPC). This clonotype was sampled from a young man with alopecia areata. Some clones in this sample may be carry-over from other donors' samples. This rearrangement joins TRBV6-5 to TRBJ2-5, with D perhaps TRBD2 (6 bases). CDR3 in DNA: TGTGCCAGCAGTGAGACTAGTCGGGCCCAGTACTTC. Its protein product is CASSETSRAQYF.